The entry below describes one TCR beta chain. Here immunoSEQ multiplex PCR was the method, and the copy in TCRdb shows in-frame clones only, minus some. Of approximately 30,000 clones listed, roughly 91% were seen once; the top ten hold 0.43%. This record comes from a study of T cell changes during pregnancy in multiple sclerosis. CDR1 is LNHDA, CDR2 SQIVND, per germline (reference sequence). The J segment lost 8 bases and the V segment lost 5 bases, leaving 9 bases of the junction unmatched. This CDR3 has 15 amino acids. The source was CD4+ T cells from peripheral blood mononuclear cells, collected after pregnancy. The V and J genes are TRBV19 and TRBJ1-4, with TRBD1 matching over 9 bases. The TCR comes from a female donor with multiple sclerosis, enrolled in a pregnancy study. Here the CDR3 reads CASSPIQGAREKLFF. The CDR3 DNA follows: TGTGCCAGTAGTCCCATACAGGGGGCGCGAGAAAAACTGTTTTTT.